This TCR beta chain is drawn from a study of post-analysis software for immune sequencing data. Study as a whole: Some patients lacked subtype; others had relapsing-remitting, secondary progressive or progressive-relapsing disease.

On this clonotype: The antigen is not known.

There are 15 residues in the CDR3. Germline CDR1 reads DFQATT; CDR2 reads SNEGSKA (reference sequence). The trim removed 4 bases at V and 0 bases at J, leaving 5 bases unmatched. Findings of the study overall: Normalized Chao1 diversity in multiple sclerosis patients fell significantly below that of controls. Patients showed TRBV5-6, TRBV5-1 and TRBV20-1 among roughly 5 TRBV segments more frequent than in controls.

TCR beta cDNA libraries had unique molecular identifiers. TCRdb passed the PCR reads through MiXCR, listing each CDR3 protein once. The repertoire holds roughly 870,000 distinct CDR3 sequences, with approximately 53% as singletons. The sample was blood. The origin of this receptor is a girl aged 10-17 years with multiple sclerosis. The chain carries TRBV20-1 and TRBJ1-5; 8 bases fit TRBD1. In DNA form, the CDR3 reads TGCAGTGCTACGGACAGGGTACATAGCAATCAGCCCCAGCATTTT. Its protein is CSATDRVHSNQPQHF.